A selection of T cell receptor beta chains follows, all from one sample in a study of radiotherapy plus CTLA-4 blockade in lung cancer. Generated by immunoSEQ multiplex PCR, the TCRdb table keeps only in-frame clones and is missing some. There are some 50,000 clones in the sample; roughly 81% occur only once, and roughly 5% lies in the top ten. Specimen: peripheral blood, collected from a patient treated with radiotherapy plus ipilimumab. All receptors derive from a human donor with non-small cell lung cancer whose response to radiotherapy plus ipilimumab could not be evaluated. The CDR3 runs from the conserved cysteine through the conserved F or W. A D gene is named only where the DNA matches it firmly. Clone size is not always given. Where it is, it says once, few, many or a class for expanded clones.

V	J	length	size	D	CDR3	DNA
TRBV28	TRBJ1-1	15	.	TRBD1	CASCPPGQGRTEAFF	TGTGCCAGCTGCCCCCCGGGACAGGGAAGGACTGAAGCTTTCTTT
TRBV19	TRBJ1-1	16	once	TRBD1	CASRPLTPGGNTEAFF	TGTGCCAGTAGGCCTCTAACACCAGGGGGCAACACTGAAGCTTTCTTT
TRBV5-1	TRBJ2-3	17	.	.	CASSLVPQGPSTDTQYF	TGCGCCAGCAGCTTGGTTCCCCAGGGCCCTAGCACAGATACGCAGTATTTT
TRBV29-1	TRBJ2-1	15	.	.	CSAPDLRGSYNEQFF	TGCAGCGCCCCAGATCTAAGGGGGAGTTACAATGAGCAGTTCTTC
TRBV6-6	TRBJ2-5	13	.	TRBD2	CASSEGLQETQYF	TGTGCCAGCAGTGAGGGACTACAAGAGACCCAGTACTTC
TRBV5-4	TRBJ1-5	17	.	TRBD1	CASSDGTGGAVSQPQHF	TGTGCCAGCAGCGACGGGACAGGGGGCGCCGTGTCTCAGCCCCAGCATTTT
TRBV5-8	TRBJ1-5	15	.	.	CASSYAEVSNQPQHF	TGTGCCAGCAGCTACGCGGAGGTGAGCAATCAGCCCCAGCATTTT
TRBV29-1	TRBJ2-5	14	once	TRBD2	CSVEAAGVQETQYF	TGCAGCGTTGAGGCGGCGGGGGTCCAAGAGACCCAGTACTTC
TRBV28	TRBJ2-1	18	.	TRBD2	CASSSLRFSGGPYNEQFF	TGTGCCAGCAGTTCCCTCCGGTTTAGCGGGGGACCCTACAATGAGCAGTTCTTC
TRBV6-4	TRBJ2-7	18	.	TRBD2	CASSDGGSTSGVSYEQYF	TGTGCCAGCAGTGACGGGGGTTCGACTAGCGGGGTCTCCTACGAGCAGTACTTC
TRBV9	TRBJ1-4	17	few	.	CASSVEPRAYPSEKLFF	TGTGCCAGCAGCGTAGAGCCGAGGGCCTACCCTTCTGAAAAACTGTTTTTT
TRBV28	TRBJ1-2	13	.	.	CASSLLRSNGYTF	TGTGCCAGCAGTTTACTCAGGTCTAATGGCTACACCTTC
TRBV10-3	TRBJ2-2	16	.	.	CAISRSREPNTGELFF	TGTGCCATCAGTCGGTCGAGAGAACCTAACACCGGGGAGCTGTTTTTT
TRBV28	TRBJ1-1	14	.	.	CASSPPLDINEAFF	TGTGCCAGCAGTCCCCCCCTTGACATAAATGAAGCTTTCTTT
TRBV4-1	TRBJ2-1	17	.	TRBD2	CASSLGLAGVTYNEQFF	TGCGCCAGCAGCCTCGGACTAGCGGGGGTGACCTACAATGAGCAGTTCTTC
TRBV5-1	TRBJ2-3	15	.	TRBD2	CASSEQRDRTDTQYF	TGCGCCAGCAGCGAACAGCGGGACCGCACAGATACGCAGTATTTT
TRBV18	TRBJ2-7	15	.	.	CASSPRIDFAYEQYF	TGTGCCAGCTCACCACGAATTGACTTTGCCTACGAGCAGTACTTC
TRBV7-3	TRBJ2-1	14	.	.	CASSLDYSYNEQFF	TGTGCCAGCAGCTTGGACTACTCCTACAATGAGCAGTTCTTC
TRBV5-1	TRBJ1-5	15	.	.	CASSLDSTGNQPQHF	TGCGCCAGCAGCTTGGATTCAACAGGGAATCAGCCCCAGCATTTT
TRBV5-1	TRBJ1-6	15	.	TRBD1	CASRETGGLTSPLHF	TGCGCCAGCAGAGAGACAGGGGGCTTAACGTCACCCCTCCACTTT
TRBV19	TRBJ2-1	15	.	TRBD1	CASSKGQGRDNEQFF	TGTGCCAGTAGTAAGGGACAGGGTAGAGACAATGAGCAGTTCTTC
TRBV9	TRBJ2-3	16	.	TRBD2	CASSVVGGGPTDTQYF	TGTGCCAGCAGCGTAGTTGGGGGAGGGCCCACAGATACGCAGTATTTT
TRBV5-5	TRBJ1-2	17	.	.	CASSASSVGDYYYGYTF	TGTGCCAGCAGCGCATCTTCTGTGGGCGACTACTACTATGGCTACACCTTC
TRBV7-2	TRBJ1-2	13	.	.	CASSLEQGGGYTF	TGTGCCAGCAGCTTAGAACAGGGTGGCGGCTACACCTTC
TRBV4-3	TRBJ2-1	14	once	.	CASSYVFSGNEQFF	TGCGCCAGCAGCTACGTGTTTAGCGGAAATGAGCAGTTCTTC
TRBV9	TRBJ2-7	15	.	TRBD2	CASSVGTSSYYEQYF	TGTGCCAGCAGCGTAGGGACTAGCAGCTACTACGAGCAGTACTTC
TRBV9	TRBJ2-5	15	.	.	CASSVEGGGWETQYF	TGTGCCAGCAGCGTAGAAGGGGGGGGATGGGAGACCCAGTACTTC
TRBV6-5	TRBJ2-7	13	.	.	CASSYRGTYEQYF	TGTGCCAGCAGTTACAGGGGCACCTACGAGCAGTACTTC
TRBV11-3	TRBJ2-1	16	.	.	CASSLRSASSYNEQFF	TGTGCCAGCAGCCTCCGCTCCGCCAGCTCCTACAATGAGCAGTTCTTC
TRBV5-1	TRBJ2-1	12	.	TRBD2	CASSGLDNEQFF	TGCGCCAGCAGCGGACTAGACAATGAGCAGTTCTTC
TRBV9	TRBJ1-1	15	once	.	CASSVDRQMNTEAFF	TGTGCCAGCAGCGTAGACAGACAAATGAACACTGAAGCTTTCTTT